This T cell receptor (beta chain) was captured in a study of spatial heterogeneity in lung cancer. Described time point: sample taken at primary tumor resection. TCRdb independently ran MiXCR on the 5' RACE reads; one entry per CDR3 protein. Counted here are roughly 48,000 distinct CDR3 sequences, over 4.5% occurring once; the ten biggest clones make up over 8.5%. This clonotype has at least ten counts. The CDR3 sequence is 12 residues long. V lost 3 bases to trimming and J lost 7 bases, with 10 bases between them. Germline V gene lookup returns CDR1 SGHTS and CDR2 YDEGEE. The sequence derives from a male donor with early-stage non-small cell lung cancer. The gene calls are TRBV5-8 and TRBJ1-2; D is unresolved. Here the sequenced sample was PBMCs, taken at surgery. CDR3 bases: TGTGCCAGCAGCTGGTTCCTACCTGGCTACACCTTC. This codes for CASSWFLPGYTF.